This TCR beta chain was sequenced in a study of regulatory T cells in long-lasting Graves disease. Arm-PCR with iRepertoire HTBI primers amplified the CDR3 regions for these TCR beta libraries. A single record per CDR3 protein comes from TCRdb applying MiXCR to the multiplex PCR reads. This table has roughly 560,000 distinct CDR3 sequences, about 16% appearing once. Time point given: newly diagnosed GD, antithyroid drugs for less than 3 months. PBMC-extracted RNA yielded the TCR library. Per germline, CDR1 SEHNR and CDR2 FQNEAQ (reference sequence). The CDR3 contains 14 residues. Unmatched junction bases numbered 5, after V lost 8 bases and J lost 4 bases. This clonotype was seen ten or more times. These data also featured in a second study, about T cells in Graves' hyperthyroidism and ophthalmopathy. As reported in that work: Ophthalmopathy cases were set apart from stable hyperthyroidism by a 13 V-J model.

The chain couples TRBV7-9 to TRBJ2-1, with 10 bases lining up with TRBD2. The origin of this receptor is a woman aged 35-65 years with Graves disease. Sequenced material: peripheral blood mononuclear cells (PBMCs), taken at new diagnosis, from a patient treated with antithyroid drugs. The chain's CDR3 is CASGLAGVYNEQFF. The CDR3 region has the DNA TGTGCCAGCGGGCTAGCGGGGGTTTACAATGAGCAGTTCTTC.